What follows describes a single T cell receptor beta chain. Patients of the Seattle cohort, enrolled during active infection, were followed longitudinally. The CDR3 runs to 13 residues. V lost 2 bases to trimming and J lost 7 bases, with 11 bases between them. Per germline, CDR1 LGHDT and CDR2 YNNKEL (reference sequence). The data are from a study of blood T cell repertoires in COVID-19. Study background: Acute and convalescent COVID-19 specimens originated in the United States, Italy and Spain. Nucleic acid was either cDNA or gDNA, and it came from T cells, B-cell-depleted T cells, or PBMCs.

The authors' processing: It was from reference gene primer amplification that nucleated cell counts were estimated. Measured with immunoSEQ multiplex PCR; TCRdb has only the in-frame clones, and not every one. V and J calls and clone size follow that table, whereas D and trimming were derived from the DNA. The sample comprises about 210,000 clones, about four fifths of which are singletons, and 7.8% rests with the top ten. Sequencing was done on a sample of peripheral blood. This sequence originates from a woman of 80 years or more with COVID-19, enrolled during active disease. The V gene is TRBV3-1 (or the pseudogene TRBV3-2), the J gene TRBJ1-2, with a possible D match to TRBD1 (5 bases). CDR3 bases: TGTGCCAGCAGCCAACCGCAGGGTAGTGGCTACACCTTC. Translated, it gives CASSQPQGSGYTF.